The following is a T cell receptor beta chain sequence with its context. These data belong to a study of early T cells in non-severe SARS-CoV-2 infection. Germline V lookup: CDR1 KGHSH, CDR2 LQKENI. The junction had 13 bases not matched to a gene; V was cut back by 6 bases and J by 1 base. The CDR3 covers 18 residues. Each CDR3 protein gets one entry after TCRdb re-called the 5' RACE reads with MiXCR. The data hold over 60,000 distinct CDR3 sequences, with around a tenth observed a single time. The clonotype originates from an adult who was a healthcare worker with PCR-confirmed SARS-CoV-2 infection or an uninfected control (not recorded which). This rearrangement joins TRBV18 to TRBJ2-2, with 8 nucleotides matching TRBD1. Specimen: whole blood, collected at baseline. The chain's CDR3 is CASSRSTGATENTGELFF. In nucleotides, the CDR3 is TGTGCCAGCTCCCGGTCGACAGGGGCCACTGAGAACACCGGGGAGCTGTTTTTT. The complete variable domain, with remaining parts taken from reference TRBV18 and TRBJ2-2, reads NAGVMQNPRHLVRRRGQEARLRCSPMKGHSHVYWYRQLPEEGLKFMVYLQKENIIDESGMPKERFSAEFPKEGPSILRIQQVVRGDSAAYFCASSRSTGATENTGELFFGEGSRLTVL.